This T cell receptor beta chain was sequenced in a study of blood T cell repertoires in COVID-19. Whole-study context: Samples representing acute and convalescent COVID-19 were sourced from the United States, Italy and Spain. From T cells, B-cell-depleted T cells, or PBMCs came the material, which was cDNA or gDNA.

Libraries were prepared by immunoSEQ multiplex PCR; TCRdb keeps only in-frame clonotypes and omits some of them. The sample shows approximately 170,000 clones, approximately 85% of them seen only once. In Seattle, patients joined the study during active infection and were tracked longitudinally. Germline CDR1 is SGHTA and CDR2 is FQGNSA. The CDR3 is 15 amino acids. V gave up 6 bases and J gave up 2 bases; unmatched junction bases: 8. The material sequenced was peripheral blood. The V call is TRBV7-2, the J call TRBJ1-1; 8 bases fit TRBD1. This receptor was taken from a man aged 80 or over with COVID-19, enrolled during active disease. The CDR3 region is CASSARQGSNTEAFF. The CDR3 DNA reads TGTGCCAGCAGTGCAAGACAGGGGTCCAACACTGAAGCTTTCTTT.